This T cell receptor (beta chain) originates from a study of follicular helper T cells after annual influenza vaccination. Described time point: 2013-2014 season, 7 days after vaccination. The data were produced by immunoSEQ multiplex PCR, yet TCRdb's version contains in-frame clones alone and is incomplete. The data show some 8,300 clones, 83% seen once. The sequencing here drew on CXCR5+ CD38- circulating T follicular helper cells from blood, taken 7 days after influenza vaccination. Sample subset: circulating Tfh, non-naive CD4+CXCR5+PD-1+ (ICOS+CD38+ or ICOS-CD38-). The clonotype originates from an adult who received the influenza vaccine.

The CDR3 region is CASSLATGGNSPLHF. CDR3 DNA sequence: TGTGCCAGCAGCTTAGCGACAGGGGGCAATTCACCCCTCCACTTT. The chain recombines TRBV7-6 with TRBJ1-6; 10 bases line up with TRBD1. In germline, CDR1 is SGHVS, CDR2 FNYEAQ. The J segment lost 7 bases and the V segment lost 0 bases, leaving 0 bases of the junction unmatched. This CDR3 contains 15 residues.